One sample yielded the 10 T cell receptor beta chains listed below, sequenced in a study of post-analysis software for immune sequencing data. TCR beta cDNA libraries included unique molecular identifiers. TCRdb re-analysed the PCR reads in MiXCR, keeping a single row per CDR3 protein. The sample lists hundreds of thousands of distinct CDR3 sequences, 25% to 30% occurring once. Study-level points and caveats: TRBV segments more frequent in patients than in controls numbered five and included TRBV5-6, TRBV5-1 and TRBV20-1.

Antigen specificity for these receptors is unknown. Sequencing used blood. The receptors here all came from a girl under 18 with multiple sclerosis.

The chain is built from TRBV3-1 and TRBJ2-3, with TRBD1 as a possible D gene (5 bases). Deletions cut 0 bases from V and 1 base from J, with 11 bases between. The CDR3 runs to 16 residues. From germline, CDR1 is LGHDT and CDR2 YNNKEL (reference sequence). The CDR3 loop is CASSQESGLGTDTQYF. DNA of the CDR3: TGTGCCAGCAGCCAAGAATCAGGGTTGGGCACAGATACGCAGTATTTT.

The rearrangement joins TRBV27 to TRBJ2-3; TRBD2 matches 13 bases. The CDR3 spans 16 residues. The germline gives CDR1 MNHEY, CDR2 SMNVEV (reference sequence). The junction had 5 bases not matched to a gene; V was cut back by 4 bases and J by 4 bases. The CDR3 here is CASSSGLAGASDTQYF. DNA for the CDR3: TGTGCCAGCAGTTCCGGACTAGCGGGGGCGTCAGATACGCAGTATTTT.

In regard to this clonotype: One end of the junction varies from germline; a read error may be responsible. This chain links TRBV6-1 with TRBJ2-1; 9 positions agree with TRBD2. CDR1 MNHNS and CDR2 SASEGT come from the germline V gene. The CDR3 spans 18 residues. The CDR3 nucleotides are TGTGCCGGCAGCCCCTTAGCGGGAGCAACCCGCATGTACAATGAGCAGTTCTTC. The encoded protein is CAGSPLAGATRMYNEQFF.

This clonotype has only a few counts. This sequence joins TRBV18 and TRBJ2-1; 9 nucleotides line up with TRBD2. Germline CDR1 is KGHSH and CDR2 is LQKENI. After removal of 3 bases from V and 4 bases from J, the junction contained 7 bases not matched to a gene. CDR3 size: 16 residues. CDR3 in amino acids: CASSPGAGGAYNEQFF. CDR3 DNA sequence: TGTGCCAGCTCACCCGGAGCGGGGGGCGCTTACAATGAGCAGTTCTTC.

The rearrangement uses TRBV27 and TRBJ2-7, with 8 bases lining up with TRBD1. Germline trimming cut 6 bases from V and 4 bases from J; bases unmatched to any gene: 8. CDR1 is MNHEY, CDR2 SMNVEV, per germline (reference sequence). CDR3 length equals 14 residues. CDR3 sequence reads: CASRRIGQGYEQYF. The CDR3 coding sequence is TGTGCCAGCAGACGAATAGGACAGGGATACGAGCAGTACTTC.

This clonotype occurred a few times. The chain is built from TRBV20-1 and TRBJ2-1; 10 nucleotides match TRBD2. Germline CDR1 reads DFQATT; CDR2 reads SNEGSKA (reference sequence). CDR3 length: 16 residues. J was trimmed by 3 bases and V by 0 bases; bases with no gene match: 5. The CDR3 region has the DNA TGCAGTGCTAGAGATACAGGGACTAGCGTCTACAATGAGCAGTTCTTC. It codes for CSARDTGTSVYNEQFF.

The rearrangement joins TRBV7-2 to TRBJ2-4; maybe TRBD2 (5 bases). The J call is uncertain, as TRBJ2-7 better fits the DNA end. The CDR3 runs to 15 residues. The germline CDR1 and CDR2 sequences are SGHTA and FQGNSA. The CDR3 DNA reads TGTGCCAGCAGCTTATGGGTTACAGAGGGTTACGAGCAGTACTTC. It specifies CASSLWVTEGYEQYF.

The chain couples TRBV9 to TRBJ1-6; D remains unclear. The CDR3 runs 16 residues. Germline CDR1 reads SGDLS; CDR2 reads YYNGEE. Trimming removed 3 bases from V and 7 bases from J, with 17 bases in between. The CDR3 DNA reads as TGTGCCAGCAGCGCCGCGAGGGCCCTTGCGAATTCACCCCTCCACTTT. Translation: CASSAARALANSPLHF.

In the case of this clonotype: This may stem from a read error, because a much larger clone lies one nucleotide away. The DNA is omitted, as the CDR3 cannot be located on it reliably, and the CDR3 follows TCRdb's listing. The chain has TRBV20-1 and TRBJ2-1; whether TRBD2, the table's D call, matches the DNA was not checked. CDR1 and CDR2 (germline): DFQATT, SNEGSKA (reference sequence). The CDR3 is 14 amino acids long, termini counted. CDR3 sequence: CSAVAGGNYNEQVF.

V is TRBV6-1 and J is TRBJ2-7; a weak D match, TRBD1 (6 bases). The CDR3 extends over 17 amino acids. The V gene lost 2 bases and the J gene lost 3 bases, with 20 bases spanning the gap. The germline V gene has CDR1 MNHNS and CDR2 SASEGT. For the CDR3, the DNA is TGTGCCAGCAGTGAAATACAGGGCTTTTTGATCCTCTACGAGCAGTACTTC. This sequence encodes CASSEIQGFLILYEQYF.